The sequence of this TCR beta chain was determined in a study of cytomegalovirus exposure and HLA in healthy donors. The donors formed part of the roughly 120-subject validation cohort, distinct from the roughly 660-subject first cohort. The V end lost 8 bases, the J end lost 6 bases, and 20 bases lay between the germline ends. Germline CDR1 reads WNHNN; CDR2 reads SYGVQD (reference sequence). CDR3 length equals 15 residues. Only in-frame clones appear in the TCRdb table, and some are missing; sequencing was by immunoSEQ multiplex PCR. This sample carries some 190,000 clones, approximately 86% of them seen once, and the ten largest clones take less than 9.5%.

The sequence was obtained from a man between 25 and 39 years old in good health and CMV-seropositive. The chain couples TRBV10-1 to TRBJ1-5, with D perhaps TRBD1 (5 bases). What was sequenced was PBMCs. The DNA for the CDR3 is TGCGCCAGCGGGGGAAGAGGGAGCGGGAGTCAGCCCCAGCATTTT. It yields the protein CASGGRGSGSQPQHF.